These 20 T cell receptor beta chains were all obtained from the same sample, sequenced in a study of response to subunit inactivated influenza vaccine. TCRdb recomputed calls from the RT-PCR reads with MiXCR, one row per CDR3 protein. This table has 500,000 or so distinct CDR3 sequences, 15% to 20% appearing once. The sequenced sample was CD4+ T cells sorted from PBMCs, obtained less than 30 months after vaccination. These receptors were collected from a man aged 50 to 69 who received an inactivated influenza vaccine.

The chain joins TRBV20-1 to TRBJ1-5; D is unclear. The CDR3 sequence is 13 residues long. Per the germline V gene, CDR1 is DFQATT and CDR2 is SNEGSKA (reference sequence). V lost 1 base to trimming and J lost 5 bases, with 9 bases between them. CDR3 sequence: CSARGGRDQPQHF. CDR3 DNA: TGCAGTGCTAGAGGGGGTCGTGATCAGCCCCAGCATTTT.

CDR3 nucleotides: TGTGCCAGCAGCTTGACAGGGATCACCGGGGAGCTGTTTTTT. This sequence encodes CASSLTGITGELFF. The chain employs TRBV5-8 and TRBJ2-2; TRBD1 might be the D (6 bases). V dropped 1 base and J dropped 4 bases, with 8 bases sitting between them. Germline V lookup: CDR1 SGHTS, CDR2 YDEGEE. This CDR3 comprises 14 residues.

This clonotype has a handful of counts. CDR3 sequence (DNA): TGTGCCAGCACAACCGGACGTTCCTTTTCGGGTCAGCCCCAGCATTTT. Amino acids: CASTTGRSFSGQPQHF. V gene TRBV6-1 combines with J gene TRBJ1-5, with no clear D. Trimming stripped 7 bases from V and 6 bases from J, with 22 bases between. Germline V CDR1 and CDR2: MNHNS, SASEGT. This CDR3 spans 16 amino acids.

This clonotype was seen a few times. The CDR3 DNA is TGTGCCAGCAGCAAAAAAGGGACAGGGGGCCGAAATGAGCAGTTCTTC. The encoded protein is CASSKKGTGGRNEQFF. The chain combines TRBV21-1 with TRBJ2-1; the table gives TRBD1 as D, unverified against the DNA. TRBV21-1 is listed as a pseudogene. CDR3 length: 16 residues.

The chain is built from TRBV5-1 and TRBJ2-7; weak D call: TRBD2 (5 bases). The V end lost 7 bases, the J end lost 2 bases, and 22 bases lay between the germline ends. The CDR3 is made up of 16 amino acids. The germline gives CDR1 SGHRS, CDR2 YFSETQ. The CDR3: CASHDGGQLTTYEQYF. The CDR3 coding sequence is TGCGCCAGCCACGATGGCGGGCAGCTCACCACCTACGAGCAGTACTTC.

The chain couples TRBV7-2 to TRBJ2-1; TRBD2 matches at 11 bases. V lost 6 bases to trimming and J lost 5 bases; unmatched junction nucleotides: 3. Germline-derived CDR1 and CDR2 are SGHTA and FQGNSA. The CDR3 totals 14 residues. The CDR3 here is CASSTSGGHNEQFF. CDR3 nucleotide sequence: TGTGCCAGCAGTACTAGCGGGGGCCACAATGAGCAGTTCTTC.

This chain joins TRBV20-1 and TRBJ2-5, with 7 bases that match TRBD1. Germline V lookup: CDR1 DFQATT, CDR2 SNEGSKA (reference sequence). V gave up 6 bases and J gave up 3 bases; unmatched junction bases: 7. The CDR3 runs 13 residues. This chain's CDR3 is CSATDRSEETQYF. The CDR3 DNA reads TGCAGTGCGACGGACAGGTCGGAAGAGACCCAGTACTTC.

There are a few counts of this clonotype. The genes are TRBV10-3 and TRBJ2-3, with D perhaps given as TRBD1 or TRBD2 (6 bases each). Trimming stripped 3 bases from V and 6 bases from J, with 13 bases between. Germline CDR1 is ENHRY and CDR2 is SYGVKD. CDR3 length: 14 residues. Here the CDR3 reads CAISETGGGDTQYF. The CDR3 bases are TGTGCCATCAGTGAAACAGGAGGGGGGGATACGCAGTATTTT.

V is TRBV12-3 or TRBV12-4 and J is TRBJ2-5, with 8 positions matching TRBD1. Trimming at V came to 2 bases and at J to 7 bases, leaving 9 bases not matched to a gene. The CDR3 covers 15 residues. Here the CDR3 DNA reads TGTGCCAGCAGTTTATCCGCAGGGGGCGCGGGGACCCAGTACTTC. This sequence encodes CASSLSAGGAGTQYF.

The rearrangement uses TRBV28 and TRBJ2-7, with TRBD1 matching 10 bases. The germline V gene encodes CDR1 MDHEN and CDR2 SYDVKM. V was pared by 6 bases and J by 4 bases, with 9 bases of the junction left unmatched. CDR3 length: 15 residues. The CDR3, as DNA: TGTGCCAGCAGGCCTACCGGGACAGGGGAGTACGAGCAGTACTTC. It translates to CASRPTGTGEYEQYF.

The chain is built from TRBV10-3 and TRBJ2-3; D unresolved. CDR1 is ENHRY and CDR2 is SYGVKD in the germline V gene. The CDR3 is 12 residues long. Trimming took 1 base from V and 5 from J, leaving 4 bases between them. Here the CDR3 reads CAISELGDTQYF. As DNA, the CDR3 is TGTGCCATCAGTGAGTTGGGAGATACGCAGTATTTT.

This clonotype was seen at least ten times. The chain employs TRBV12-3 or TRBV12-4 and TRBJ2-7; D remains ambiguous. Trimming cost V 2 bases and J 5 bases, with 16 bases left between them. The CDR3 sequence is 15 residues long. The CDR3 region has the DNA TGTGCCAGCAGTTTAACGGACGGACGTCACCACGAGCAGTACTTC. Translated: CASSLTDGRHHEQYF.

In this sample, this clonotype turned up a few times. The V and J genes are TRBV29-1 and TRBJ2-5, with D possibly TRBD2 on 5 matching bases. Trimming pared 6 bases from V and 5 bases from J, leaving 19 bases between. CDR3 length: 14 residues. Germline values: CDR1 SQVTM, CDR2 ANQGSEA. The CDR3 DNA reads TGCAGCGTAGTACTAGGGAGAAGAGGCGAGACCCAGTACTTC. Protein product: CSVVLGRRGETQYF.

This clonotype was observed a few times. The chain uses TRBV5-1 and TRBJ2-2, with D tentatively TRBD2 (6 bases). Looked up from germline, CDR1 is SGHRS and CDR2 is YFSETQ. The germline V and J ends were trimmed by 4 bases and 3 bases, with 28 bases remaining between them. This CDR3 is 20 amino acids long. CDR3 in DNA: TGCGCCAGCAGCCTTGCAAGCCGAATGAGGGGAGGTAGTGACACCGGGGAGCTGTTTTTT. Translation: CASSLASRMRGGSDTGELFF.

V and J are TRBV11-3 and TRBJ2-7, with no clear D. Germline V gene lookup returns CDR1 SGHNT and CDR2 YENEEA. The CDR3 runs 13 residues. Trimming pared 2 bases from V and 5 bases from J, leaving 10 bases between. Here the CDR3 reads CASSLSVSHEQYF. The CDR3 DNA is TGTGCCAGCAGCTTATCGGTATCCCACGAGCAGTACTTC.

The chain recombines TRBV5-6 with TRBJ2-1; D uncertain. Germline V lookup: CDR1 SGHDT, CDR2 YYEEEE. Trimming pared 4 bases from V and 13 bases from J, leaving 12 bases between. This CDR3 has 11 residues. This CDR3 reads CASSLMESQFF. Here the CDR3 DNA reads TGTGCCAGCAGCCTAATGGAAAGCCAGTTCTTC.

V and J are TRBV6-1 and TRBJ2-5; 8 bases agree with TRBD2. Trimming took 6 bases from V and 5 from J; bases not matched to a gene: 11. Germline V CDR1 and CDR2: MNHNS, SASEGT. The CDR3 totals 15 residues. This chain's CDR3 is CASSSERGRRETQYF. The DNA for the CDR3 is TGTGCCAGCAGCTCCGAGCGGGGGCGTCGGGAGACCCAGTACTTC.

This clonotype was found once. J is TRBJ2-1 and V is TRBV4-1; maybe TRBD2 (6 bases). The ends were cut back, 6 bases at V and 2 bases at J, with 14 bases in the middle. The CDR3 runs 15 residues. Germline CDR1 is MGHRA and CDR2 is YSYEKL. The CDR3 bases are TGCGCCAGCAGATCAGACGGGGGAACCTACAATGAGCAGTTCTTC. It is translated as CASRSDGGTYNEQFF.

In its sample, this clonotype was seen a few times. V and J are TRBV6-5 and TRBJ1-1; D not resolved. The germline V and J ends were trimmed by 7 bases and 5 bases, with 11 bases remaining between them. The CDR3 covers 12 residues. CDR1 is MNHEY, CDR2 SVGAGI, per germline. The CDR3 region has the DNA TGTGCCAGCACCGCTACCGGTACTGAAGCTTTCTTT. Translated: CASTATGTEAFF.

This chain connects TRBV4-3 to TRBJ2-1; D unclear. The CDR3 consists of 13 residues. Trimming took 0 bases from V and 7 from J, leaving 7 bases between them. From germline, CDR1 is LGHNA and CDR2 YSLEER. Written as DNA, the CDR3 is TGCGCCAGCAGCCAAGATGTCCGGAATGAGCAGTTCTTC. This translates into CASSQDVRNEQFF.